This T cell receptor beta chain was documented in a study of T cell changes during pregnancy in multiple sclerosis. Some clones are missing from TCRdb's copy, which holds only in-frame ones; the method was immunoSEQ multiplex PCR. The data contain approximately 82,000 clones, 85% to 95% of them singletons. The ends were cut back, 2 bases at V and 1 base at J, with 21 bases in the middle. The CDR3 contains 20 residues. CDR1 is MRHNA and CDR2 is SNTAGT in the germline V gene. The receptor comes from a female donor with multiple sclerosis, enrolled in a pregnancy study. Sequenced here: CD4+ T cells from peripheral blood mononuclear cells, sampled in the second trimester of pregnancy. The rearrangement links TRBV6-4 to TRBJ1-6, with D hard to call. This chain's CDR3 is CASSDPTVPETGSYNSPLHF. CDR3 sequence (DNA): TGTGCCAGCAGTGACCCGACGGTCCCAGAGACCGGGTCCTATAATTCACCCCTCCACTTT.